The clone carrying this T cell receptor (beta chain) was found once. No antigen is known for it. The data were taken from a study of cytomegalovirus exposure and HLA in healthy donors. Study-wide findings and caveats: There were reportedly fewer N-insertions in an Asian-associated ancestry cluster than the approximately 670-donor mean, in a later analysis. According to an earlier analysis, most TCR beta V segments yielded productive rearrangements about 87% or about 30% of the time.

This CDR3 region has 15 residues. Germline lookup yields CDR1 MNHEY and CDR2 SVGAGI. Unmatched junction bases numbered 11, after V lost 10 bases and J lost 3 bases. Although they were nominally healthy when sampled, donors likely had unrecorded immune exposures. The PCR made use of 60 Vbeta and 13 Jbeta primers. Assay: immunoSEQ multiplex PCR; the TCRdb copy retains only in-frame clones and omits some. The sample consists of 150,000 to 200,000 clones, roughly 74% of them appearing once. The V call is TRBV6-5, the J call TRBJ2-2; TRBD1 agrees at 7 bases. The material sequenced was PBMCs. The origin of this receptor is a male donor in good health and CMV-seronegative. The chain's CDR3 is CATLPTGDHTGELFF. CDR3 sequence (DNA): TGTGCCACCCTCCCCACAGGGGATCACACCGGGGAGCTGTTTTTT.